Listed below are T cell receptor beta chains from one sample, sequenced in a study of T cells in Graves' hyperthyroidism and ophthalmopathy. TCRdb re-analysed the multiplex PCR reads in MiXCR, keeping a single row per CDR3 protein. The sample shows some 180,000 distinct CDR3 sequences, over 15% of them seen only once. Sequenced sample: blood. These receptors were obtained from a woman in her fifties or sixties with Graves' hyperthyroidism. Each CDR3 is given with its conserved first and last residue. Fields, in order: V gene, CDR3 length, clone size, J gene, D gene, CDR3 DNA, CDR3 protein. The D gene is left open where the match is weak. Clone size is shown for a subset of rows, as once, few, many or a class of expanded clone.

TRBV27,15,-,TRBJ1-1,-,TGTGCCAGCAAAAGGGGGTCAGGGAGCGGCACTGAAGCTTTCTTT,CASKRGSGSGTEAFF
TRBV12-3/TRBV12-4,16,-,TRBJ2-4,TRBD2,TGTGCCAGCACCATACTAGCGGGGTTAGCCAAAAACATTCAGTACTTC,CASTILAGLAKNIQYF
TRBV7-9,11,many,TRBJ1-2,-,TGTGCCAGCAGCTTAGGGGATGGCTACACCTTC,CASSLGDGYTF
TRBV9,16,many,TRBJ2-6,TRBD1,TGTGCCAGCAGCGGGACAGGACTCTCTGGGGCCAACGTCCTGACTTTC,CASSGTGLSGANVLTF
TRBV27,19,-,TRBJ2-3,TRBD1,TGTGCCAGCAGTTTTCCCCCCCCCCCGACAGGGGCCAACACAGATACGCAGTATTTT,CASSFPPPPTGANTDTQYF
TRBV7-3,14,-,TRBJ2-3,TRBD2,TGTGCCAGCAGCCTAGCGGGGCTGTCAGATACGCAGTATTTT,CASSLAGLSDTQYF
TRBV2,14,many,TRBJ1-1,-,TGTGCCAGCAGTGAAAACTGGGGGCCCACTGAAGCTTTCTTT,CASSENWGPTEAFF
TRBV2,14,many,TRBJ1-1,-,TGTGCCAGCAGTGATAGGCAGATGAACACTGAAGCTTTCTTT,CASSDRQMNTEAFF
TRBV5-8,16,-,TRBJ2-5,TRBD1,TGTGCCAGCAGCTCGGGACAGGGTTTAAGGCCAAGAGGGCAGTACTTC,CASSSGQGLRPRGQYF
TRBV27,13,many,TRBJ1-6,-,TGTGCCAGCAGTATCCTGGGTGTATCACCCCTCCACTTT,CASSILGVSPLHF
TRBV29-1,14,many,TRBJ1-1,-,TGCAGCGTTGCTTTATCTCCTTCAATCACTGAAGCTTTCTTT,CSVALSPSITEAFF
TRBV12-3/TRBV12-4,14,many,TRBJ1-5,TRBD1,TGTGCCAGCAGACACGGACAGGGTAATCAGCCCCAGCATTTT,CASRHGQGNQPQHF
TRBV3-1,14,-,TRBJ1-1,TRBD1,TGTGCCAGCAGCCAAAAAGACAGGGGGACTGAAGCTTTCTTT,CASSQKDRGTEAFF
TRBV28,12,many,TRBJ2-7,-,TGTGCCAGCAGTTTAACGGGGCGCGAGCAGTACTTC,CASSLTGREQYF
TRBV27,20,-,TRBJ2-5,TRBD2,TGTGCCAGCAGCGAGATAAAAGCGGGAGGGCCTTTCATGACCCAAGAGACCCAGTACTTC,CASSEIKAGGPFMTQETQYF
TRBV20-1,13,many,TRBJ1-1,-,TGCAGTGCTAGGGGCGGAATGAACACTGAAGCTTTCTTT,CSARGGMNTEAFF
TRBV7-9,18,many,TRBJ2-7,TRBD2,TGTGCCAGCAGCTTCGGATCGGAGGGAGGGGAGAGGGCCTACGAGCAGTACTTC,CASSFGSEGGERAYEQYF
TRBV20-1,13,few,TRBJ1-1,-,TGCAGTGCTAGTGGGGGGTCTAGGACTGAAGCTTTCTTT,CSASGGSRTEAFF
TRBV7-2,13,-,TRBJ1-1,-,TGTGCCAGCACAGGCAGCGGATTCACTGAAGCTTTCTTT,CASTGSGFTEAFF
TRBV7-6,12,many,TRBJ2-3,-,TGTGCCAGCAGCTTGAGTGGAGATACGCAGTATTTT,CASSLSGDTQYF
TRBV4-3,17,-,TRBJ2-2,-,TGCGCCAGCAGCCAAGATGGCGACGGGGGAACTGCGGGGGAGCTGTTTTTT,CASSQDGDGGTAGELFF
TRBV7-2,16,many,TRBJ2-2,-,TGTGCCAGCAGCTTCCCGGAAGGCGCCAACACCGGGGAGCTGTTTTTT,CASSFPEGANTGELFF
TRBV28,15,many,TRBJ1-2,-,TGTGCCAGCAGGGGGGGCCAGGGGCATGACTATGGCTACACCTTC,CASRGGQGHDYGYTF
TRBV2,12,-,TRBJ2-7,-,TGTGCCAGCACCCTCATGGGAGCCGAGCAGTACTTC,CASTLMGAEQYF
TRBV10-2,13,many,TRBJ1-4,-,TGCGCCGGACGATTTGCGGCTAATGAAAAACTGTTTTTT,CAGRFAANEKLFF
TRBV20-1,13,-,TRBJ2-5,-,TGCAGTGCTGCCCGGACAGTCCAAGAGACCCAGTACTTC,CSAARTVQETQYF
TRBV25-1,14,few,TRBJ2-3,-,TGTGCCAGCAGTATAGAGGGGGGGAGCGATACGCAGTATTTT,CASSIEGGSDTQYF
TRBV3-1,13,-,TRBJ2-1,TRBD1,TGTGCCAGCAGCCTCGGGACAGGGGGTGAGCAGTTCTTC,CASSLGTGGEQFF
TRBV7-2,13,many,TRBJ1-2,-,TGTGCCAGCAGTGGGAGGGGAGGCTATGGCTACACCTTC,CASSGRGGYGYTF
TRBV7-9,16,many,TRBJ2-7,-,TGTGCCAGCAGCACAAGTCAGGCCTCGAGCTCCTACGAGCAGTACTTC,CASSTSQASSSYEQYF
TRBV24-1,15,once,TRBJ2-2,-,TGTGCCACCAGTGATCCCCGGACAGTCAGCGGGGAGCTGTTTTTT,CATSDPRTVSGELFF
TRBV20-1,14,many,TRBJ2-7,TRBD1,TGCAGTGCTAGCCTCCCAACAGGGGGCGACGAGCAGTACTTC,CSASLPTGGDEQYF
TRBV6-1,15,many,TRBJ1-3,TRBD1,TGTGCCAGCAGTCAAAGGACAGGGAACGGAAACACCATATATTTT,CASSQRTGNGNTIYF
TRBV2,15,many,TRBJ1-1,TRBD1,TGTGCCAGCAGAGACTGGACAGGGGGCACCACTGAAGCTTTCTTT,CASRDWTGGTTEAFF
TRBV18,14,few,TRBJ1-2,-,TGTGCCAGCTCGCCGACGGCCGCAACGGGAGGCTACACCTTC,CASSPTAATGGYTF
TRBV6-1,13,many,TRBJ2-5,-,TGTGCCAGCAGAGCAGGGGGGACTAAGACCCAGTACTTC,CASRAGGTKTQYF
TRBV12-5,14,-,TRBJ2-2,-,TGTGCTAGTGGTTTGGGGTTGTCGGCCGGGGAGCTGTTTTTT,CASGLGLSAGELFF
TRBV28,14,many,TRBJ2-4,-,TGTGCCAGCAGTTTACTTCCCAGGGTTGACATTCAGTACTTC,CASSLLPRVDIQYF
TRBV7-2,16,once,TRBJ2-4,TRBD2,TGTGCCAGCAGCAATAGCGGGGGGCGGGGCAAAAACATTCAGTACTTC,CASSNSGGRGKNIQYF
TRBV20-1,14,once,TRBJ2-7,-,TGCAGTGCTAGAGGAGATTACAGGGAATACGAGCAGTACTTC,CSARGDYREYEQYF